Listed here are 10 T cell receptor beta chains from one sample, sequenced in a study of T cell responses to AZD1222 COVID-19 vaccine. Generated by immunoSEQ multiplex PCR, the TCRdb table keeps only in-frame clones and is missing some. Of approximately 150,000 clones detected, 88% appear once; the ten largest clones hold approximately 5.4%. This specimen was peripheral blood, taken 28 days after the second dose of the MenACWY control vaccine. The receptors were sampled from an adult who received the MenACWY meningococcal vaccine as a control.

The V and J genes are TRBV11-2 and TRBJ2-3; D is unresolved. CDR1 and CDR2 from the germline V gene are SGHAT and FQNNGV. The CDR3 covers 16 residues. Trimming stripped 0 bases from V and 0 bases from J, with 10 bases between. The CDR3 spells CASSLDLGSSTDTQYF. Here the CDR3 DNA reads TGTGCCAGCAGCTTAGATCTTGGATCTAGCACAGATACGCAGTATTTT.

The rearrangement uses TRBV5-1 and TRBJ1-6, with a weak D call TRBD1 (6 bases). Germline values: CDR1 SGHRS, CDR2 YFSETQ. V lost 5 bases and J 8 bases, leaving 14 bases between the germline ends. The CDR3 runs to 14 residues. The DNA for the CDR3 is TGCGCCAGCAGTCGAAACAGGGACGATTCACCCCTCCACTTT. Translating gives CASSRNRDDSPLHF. Complete variable domain (other parts from reference TRBV5-1 and TRBJ1-6): KAGVTQTPRYLIKTRGQQVTLSCSPISGHRSVSWYQQTPGQGLQFLFEYFSETQRNKGNFPGRFSGRQFSNSRSEMNVSTLELGDSALYLCASSRNRDDSPLHFGNGTRLTVT.

A word on this clone: One junction end disagrees with the germline gene, perhaps due to a read error. The gene calls are TRBV5-4 and TRBJ2-3; 8 bases map to TRBD2. This CDR3 contains 15 residues. The germline gives CDR1 SGHNT, CDR2 YYREEE (reference sequence). The CDR3 loop reads CASRLGQRGTDTQYF. Here the CDR3 DNA reads TGTGCCAGCAGGTTGGGTCAGCGGGGGACAGATACGCAGTATTTT. Based on the CDR3 plus reference TRBV5-4 and TRBJ2-3, the full variable domain is ETGVTQSPTHLIKTRGQQVTLRCSSQSGHNTVSWYQQALGQGPQFIFQYYREEENGRGNFPPRFSGLQFPNYSSELNVNALELDDSALYLCASRLGQRGTDTQYFGPGTRLTVL.

The gene calls are TRBV5-1 and TRBJ1-1, with 7 nucleotides matching TRBD1. The V segment lost 4 bases and the J segment 7 bases; nucleotides outside the gene matches: 13. The CDR3 has 15 residues. From germline, CDR1 is SGHRS and CDR2 YFSETQ. The CDR3 sequence is CASSTLDREGGEAFF. CDR3 nucleotides: TGCGCCAGCAGCACCTTAGACAGGGAAGGGGGTGAAGCTTTCTTT.

This clone was detected a few times. The V call is TRBV12-3 or TRBV12-4, the J call TRBJ1-4; weak D call: TRBD1 (6 bases). V lost 8 bases and J lost 5, with 12 bases in between. The CDR3 runs to 13 residues. CDR3 region: CASGGRFNEKLFF. The DNA of the CDR3 is TGTGCCAGCGGGGGCAGATTCAATGAAAAACTGTTTTTT.

The chain recombines TRBV28 with TRBJ2-5, with no clear D. Germline CDR1 MDHEN, CDR2 SYDVKM. V lost 6 bases, J lost 7 bases, and 9 bases lay in between. The CDR3 has 11 residues. This CDR3 reads CASRMGGTQYF. As DNA, the CDR3 is TGTGCCAGCAGAATGGGCGGGACCCAGTACTTC.

The chain is built from TRBV7-9 and TRBJ1-4; TRBD1 matches 9 bases. CDR3 length: 13 residues. The V segment lost 4 bases and the J segment 8 bases; nucleotides outside the gene matches: 2. CDR1 is SEHNR, CDR2 FQNEAQ, per germline (reference sequence). CDR3 DNA sequence: TGTGCCAGCAGCTCGGACAGGGGCGAAAAACTGTTTTTT. Amino acid sequence: CASSSDRGEKLFF.

The V and J genes are TRBV24-1 and TRBJ2-1; the D is unclear. This CDR3 region has 15 residues. CDR1 is KGHDR and CDR2 is SFDVKD in the germline V gene. The V gene lost 3 bases and the J gene lost 0 bases, with 8 bases spanning the gap. The CDR3 is CATSDRLTSYNEQFF. In nucleotides, the CDR3 is TGTGCCACCAGTGATAGACTGACCTCCTACAATGAGCAGTTCTTC.

The rearrangement uses TRBV7-2 and TRBJ1-2, with D unclear. Per germline, CDR1 SGHTA and CDR2 FQGNSA. The CDR3 contains 14 residues. The V end lost 5 bases, the J end lost 5 bases, and 15 bases lay between the germline ends. CDR3 sequence: CASSSAEAAYGYTF. CDR3 nucleotide sequence: TGTGCCAGCAGCAGCGCGGAAGCGGCATATGGCTACACCTTC.

This chain joins TRBV19 and TRBJ2-7; the D is unclear. V was pared by 3 bases and J by 0 bases, with 12 bases between. Germline V gene sequence: CDR1 LNHDA, CDR2 SQIVND (reference sequence). The CDR3 runs 15 residues. The CDR3 here is CASSISTAFSYEQYF. The CDR3 DNA sequence: TGTGCCAGTAGTATCTCTACTGCGTTCTCCTACGAGCAGTACTTC. The whole variable domain, remainder taken from reference TRBV19 and TRBJ2-7, is DGGITQSPKYLFRKEGQNVTLSCEQNLNHDAMYWYRQDPGQGLRLIYYSQIVNDFQKGDIAEGYSVSREKKESFPLTVTSAQKNPTAFYLCASSISTAFSYEQYFGPGTRLTVT.